These T cell receptor beta chains were read from a single sample in a study of technical replicates of blood from a few donors. Measured with immunoSEQ multiplex PCR; TCRdb has only the in-frame clones, and not every one. The data contain 65,000 to 85,000 clones, nearly 95% of them singletons. Sequenced material: T cells isolated from PBMCs. The receptors derive from a human donor in good health. CDR3s include the opening cysteine and the closing phenylalanine or tryptophan. A D gene is named only where the DNA matches it firmly. Clone sizes are given selectively: once, few, many, or a class where the clone is expanded.

>.|TRBJ2-5|.|TRBV7-3
TGTGCCAGCAGCCCGGGGACTGGGGAGACCCAGTACTTC
CASSPGTGETQYF
>.|TRBJ1-2|few|TRBV19
TGTGCCAGTAGTATCGGCTCCGTCGGGAGACCCTATGGCTACACCTTC
CASSIGSVGRPYGYTF
>.|TRBJ1-1|.|TRBV6-5
TGTGCCAGCAGTTATGGGTACGGGACTGAAGCTTTCTTT
CASSYGYGTEAFF
>TRBD2|TRBJ2-2|.|TRBV5-1
TGCGCCAGCAGCTATAGCGGGAGACGGACCGGGGAGCTGTTTTTT
CASSYSGRRTGELFF
>TRBD1|TRBJ2-2|.|TRBV2
TGTGCCAGCAGGGGACAGGGTGTCACCGGGGAGCTGTTTTTT
CASRGQGVTGELFF
>TRBD1|TRBJ1-5|.|TRBV6-1
TGTGCCAGCAGTGAAGGGGGACAGGGGGTCGGTCAGCCCCAGCATTTT
CASSEGGQGVGQPQHF
>.|TRBJ1-1|few|TRBV5-4
TGTGCCAGCAATATCGGGGGGTACACTGAAGCTTTCTTT
CASNIGGYTEAFF
>TRBD1|TRBJ2-7|.|TRBV9
TGTGCCAGCAGCGAGACAGGGGGCCCTAGGTACGAGCAGTACTTC
CASSETGGPRYEQYF
>TRBD1|TRBJ2-5|.|TRBV4-1
TGCGCCAGCAGCCTTTCGACAGGGACGGAAGAGACCCAGTACTTC
CASSLSTGTEETQYF
>.|TRBJ2-7|once|TRBV7-2
TGTGCCAGCAGCTTGAGTAGGAGGTTATCCGAGCAGTACTTC
CASSLSRRLSEQYF
>TRBD1|TRBJ1-5|few|TRBV27
TGTGCCAGCAGTTTATCGGTGACAGGGCGTCAGCCCCAGCATTTT
CASSLSVTGRQPQHF
>.|TRBJ1-1|.|TRBV6-4
TGTGCCAGCAGGAGGACAGAGAACACTGAAGCTTTCTTT
CASRRTENTEAFF
>TRBD1|TRBJ1-4|.|TRBV29-1
TGCAGCGTACGGGACAGTAATGAAAAACTGTTTTTT
CSVRDSNEKLFF
>.|TRBJ1-3|.|TRBV5-1
TGCGCCAGCAGCTTGGGCGACTCTCCATTCTCTGGAAACACCATATATTTT
CASSLGDSPFSGNTIYF
>.|TRBJ2-7|once|TRBV9
TGTGCCAGCAGCCCCGGGTCCACAGGTAGCTACGAGCAGTACTTC
CASSPGSTGSYEQYF
>.|TRBJ2-5|.|TRBV5-1
TGCGCCAGCAGCTCAAGGCGGGGACAAGAGACCCAGTACTTC
CASSSRRGQETQYF
>TRBD1|TRBJ1-2|.|TRBV11-3
TGTGCCAGCAGCTCCCGCGACAGGGACTATGGCTACACCTTC
CASSSRDRDYGYTF
>.|TRBJ2-1|.|TRBV11-2
TGTGCCAGCAGCTTAGGAGGACTGAGGAGCCTATACAATGAGCAGTTCTTC
CASSLGGLRSLYNEQFF
>.|TRBJ2-7|.|TRBV5-1
TGCGCCAGCAGCTGGGGGGATCCAGTGGACCTTAGGGAGCAGTACTTC
CASSWGDPVDLREQYF
>.|TRBJ2-7|.|TRBV6-1
TGTGCCAGCAGTGAAGGGCAGGCCTACGAGCAGTACTTC
CASSEGQAYEQYF
>.|TRBJ2-3|.|TRBV4-3
TGCGCCAGCAGCCAAGCAGGGTTTCCCACAGATACGCAGTATTTT
CASSQAGFPTDTQYF
>TRBD1|TRBJ2-7|.|TRBV9
TGTGCCAGCAGCGAGGGGTGGGACAGGGGCCTCTACGAGCAGTACTTC
CASSEGWDRGLYEQYF
>TRBD2|TRBJ2-5|.|TRBV5-5
TGTGCCAGCAGCCGCGTAGCGGGAGGAGAGACCCAGTACTTC
CASSRVAGGETQYF
>TRBD2|TRBJ2-7|.|TRBV29-1
TGCAGCGTTGAAGGCCGGGGGGCCTACGAGCAGTACTTC
CSVEGRGAYEQYF
>.|TRBJ2-1|.|TRBV4-1
TGCGCCAGCAGCCAAGAAGTTCTAGCCAGCTCCTACAATGAGCAGTTCTTC
CASSQEVLASSYNEQFF
>.|TRBJ1-5|.|TRBV4-3
TGCGCCAGCAGCCAGGCCAGGGGCAATCAGCCCCAGCATTTT
CASSQARGNQPQHF
>TRBD2|TRBJ2-1|once|TRBV23-1
TGCGCCAGCAGTCCCGGGAGGTGCAATAATGAGCAGTTCTTC
CASSPGRCNNEQFF
>TRBD1|TRBJ2-1|.|TRBV25-1
TGTGCCAGCAGGCCGGCAGGACAGGGCCCTTACAATGAGCAGTTCTTC
CASRPAGQGPYNEQFF
>.|TRBJ1-1|.|TRBV4-1
TGCGCCAGCAGCCAAGAGTCATACACTGAAGCTTTCTTT
CASSQESYTEAFF
>TRBD1|TRBJ2-4|medium-sized|TRBV6-5
TGTGCCAGCAGTTACGACAGGGGAAACATTCAGTACTTC
CASSYDRGNIQYF
>.|TRBJ2-7|once|TRBV6-6
TGTGCCAGCAGTCCGACTAGAAACGAGCAGTACTTC
CASSPTRNEQYF
>.|TRBJ1-2|.|TRBV4-2
TGTGCCAGCAGCCAATGGGAAGGGGGGGATGGCTACACCTTC
CASSQWEGGDGYTF
>TRBD1|TRBJ1-1|.|TRBV5-6
TGTGCCAGCAGCTTATGGACAGGGGTGAACACTGAAGCTTTCTTT
CASSLWTGVNTEAFF
>.|TRBJ1-1|.|TRBV11-2
TGTGCCAGCAGCTTAGATCGAGAGACTGAAGCTTTCTTT
CASSLDRETEAFF
>.|TRBJ2-1|.|TRBV4-1
TGCGCCAGCAGCCAAGAACGCAGCGGTGAGCAGTTCTTC
CASSQERSGEQFF
>TRBD1|TRBJ1-4|.|TRBV27
TGTGCCAGCAGCGAGGGGACAGTCAATGAAAAACTGTTTTTT
CASSEGTVNEKLFF
>.|TRBJ1-4|.|TRBV6-5
TGTGCCAGCAGGGCCTCGTCGGAAAAACTGTTTTTT
CASRASSEKLFF
>.|TRBJ2-2|.|TRBV2
TGTGCCAGCAGTTTGCTAGGGACACATACCGGGGAGCTGTTTTTT
CASSLLGTHTGELFF
>.|TRBJ1-2|.|TRBV2
TGTGCCAGCAGTGAAGATCGGGGGTTCGGTTACTATGGCTACACCTTC
CASSEDRGFGYYGYTF
>.|TRBJ1-5|few|TRBV30
TGTGCCTGGAGTGTAGGGGGAAGGAGCAATCAGCCCCAGCATTTT
CAWSVGGRSNQPQHF
>TRBD1|TRBJ1-1|once|TRBV29-1
TGCAGCGTGGGACAGGGAACGAACACTGAAGCTTTCTTT
CSVGQGTNTEAFF
>.|TRBJ2-3|.|TRBV4-3
TGCGCCAGCAGCCAAGGACAGGTAGATACGCAGTATTTT
CASSQGQVDTQYF
>TRBD1|TRBJ2-3|.|TRBV18
TGTGCCAGCTCACCGACAGGGCACACAGATACGCAGTATTTT
CASSPTGHTDTQYF
>TRBD2|TRBJ2-2|.|TRBV5-6
TGTGCCAGCAGCCTGACTAGCGGGAGACCAAGTAGTGGCGGGGAGCTGTTTTTT
CASSLTSGRPSSGGELFF
>TRBD1|TRBJ2-3|.|TRBV28
TGTGCCAGCAGTTTCGGACAGGGCGGAGATACGCAGTATTTT
CASSFGQGGDTQYF
>.|TRBJ1-2|.|TRBV6-6
TGTGCCAGCAGCTTAACAGGTCCTGGTGGCTACACCTTC
CASSLTGPGGYTF
>.|TRBJ2-7|.|TRBV5-4
TGTGCCAGCAGCGACACAGGTTTCTACGAGCAGTACTTC
CASSDTGFYEQYF
>TRBD1|TRBJ1-2|.|TRBV9
TGTGCCAGCAGCGTAGGTCAACAGGGGAGGGGCTACACCTTC
CASSVGQQGRGYTF
>.|TRBJ2-1|.|TRBV5-6
TGTGCCAGCAGCTCCGACTGGAATGAGCAGTTCTTC
CASSSDWNEQFF
>.|TRBJ2-3|.|TRBV6-5
TGTGCCAGCAGCCCTATAGGGGCCCCCACAGATACGCAGTATTTT
CASSPIGAPTDTQYF
>.|TRBJ2-1|.|TRBV7-3
TGTGCCAGCAGCTTAACTCCTAACAGTGAGCAGTTCTTC
CASSLTPNSEQFF
>TRBD2|TRBJ2-7|.|TRBV11-3
TGTGCCAGCAGCCCAATAGCGGGCCCTCCTATTTACGAGCAGTACTTC
CASSPIAGPPIYEQYF
>TRBD2|TRBJ2-3|.|TRBV30
TGTGCCTGGAGTCTGGCGGGAGCAGATACGCAGTATTTT
CAWSLAGADTQYF
>TRBD2|TRBJ2-3|.|TRBV9
TGTGCCAGCAGCGCCGGGGGACTAGCCGCAGATACGCAGTATTTT
CASSAGGLAADTQYF
>TRBD2|TRBJ2-2|.|TRBV13
TGTGCCAGCAGCTTTGGCGGGAGGGCCACCGGGGAGCTGTTTTTT
CASSFGGRATGELFF